These 14 T cell receptor beta chains originate from one sample sequenced in a study of T cells in Graves' hyperthyroidism and ophthalmopathy. Amplified regions were TCR beta CDR3 sequences from RNA transcripts. HTBI primers were employed in a first-round RT-PCR of the TCR CDR3. From the multiplex PCR reads, TCRdb called clonotypes with MiXCR, one entry per CDR3 protein. The sample shows 600,000 to 650,000 distinct CDR3 sequences, around 15% of them seen only once. The material sequenced was blood. The source is a woman in her thirties with Graves' hyperthyroidism.

This clonotype was observed at least ten times. V usage is TRBV29-1 and J usage is TRBJ2-3; a weak D match, TRBD2 (6 bases). There are 14 residues in the CDR3. V lost 8 bases, J lost 6 bases, and 21 bases lay in between. CDR1 is SQVTM, CDR2 ANQGSEA, per germline. CDR3: CSTRGIGSLDTQYF. The CDR3 nucleotides are TGCAGCACCCGGGGGATAGGGAGCTTGGATACGCAGTATTTT.

This clonotype came up a few times. Here the CDR3 reads CASSLRLDGLAGLTGELFF. The CDR3, as DNA: TGTGCCAGCAGCTTAAGGCTGGACGGGCTAGCGGGTTTGACCGGGGAGCTGTTTTTT. The chain is built from TRBV7-3 and TRBJ2-2; TRBD2 aligns across 8 bases. The V segment lost 1 base and the J segment 5 bases; nucleotides outside the gene matches: 15. The CDR3 is 19 amino acids. Germline loops: CDR1 SGHTA, CDR2 FQGTGA.

At least ten counts were recorded for this clonotype. The chain recombines TRBV3-1 with TRBJ1-1; 8 bases map to TRBD1. The V gene end was trimmed by 5 bases and the J gene end by 8 bases; junction bases not matched to a gene: 13. Per the germline V gene, CDR1 is LGHDT and CDR2 is YNNKEL (reference sequence). CDR3 length: 15 amino acids. This CDR3 is CASSSRDRSTFEAFF. In DNA form, the CDR3 reads TGTGCCAGCAGCTCCCGGGACAGGTCAACTTTCGAAGCTTTCTTT.

This clonotype has ten or more counts. The chain has TRBV9 and TRBJ2-5, with D maybe TRBD2 (7 bases). The CDR3 totals 16 residues. The V gene's germline CDR1 is SGDLS and CDR2 YYNGEE. Deletions cut 4 bases from V and 5 bases from J, with 21 bases between. The CDR3 nucleotides read TGTGCCAGCAGCTCTCAAGGGGGGGGCCCGTTGGAGACCCAGTACTTC. This codes for CASSSQGGGPLETQYF.

The CDR3 region has the DNA TGCGCCAGCAGCGTTGGATTTCACCAAGAGACCCAGTACTTC. Residues: CASSVGFHQETQYF. The chain is built from TRBV5-1 and TRBJ2-5; D remains ambiguous. V was pared by 4 bases and J by 0 bases, with 10 bases between. The CDR3 has 14 residues. Germline CDR1 reads SGHRS; CDR2 reads YFSETQ.

This chain joins TRBV5-1 and TRBJ2-7; 9 bases align to TRBD2. The ends lost 0 bases at V and 6 bases at J; junction bases unmatched: 7. This CDR3 contains 15 residues. CDR1 is SGHRS and CDR2 is YFSETQ in the germline V gene. The CDR3 nucleotides are TGCGCCAGCAGCTTGGAATTAGCGGGAGTTCCCGAGCAGTACTTC. It specifies CASSLELAGVPEQYF.

The chain recombines TRBV20-1 with TRBJ1-2, with a possible D match to TRBD1 (6 bases). The CDR3 is 11 amino acids. From germline, CDR1 is DFQATT and CDR2 SNEGSKA (reference sequence). The CDR3 sequence: CSMTGNYGYTF. The CDR3 DNA reads TGCAGCATGACAGGAAACTATGGCTACACCTTC.

The chain uses TRBV15 and TRBJ2-2; a possible D gene is TRBD1 (5 bases). Germline loops: CDR1 LNHNV, CDR2 YYDKDF (reference sequence). Deletions cut 2 bases from V and 1 base from J, with 8 bases between. The CDR3 totals 15 residues. CDR3 amino acids: CATSRLTENTGELFF. CDR3 nucleotide sequence: TGTGCCACCAGCAGACTGACAGAGAACACCGGGGAGCTGTTTTTT.

This clonotype was picked up many times. The chain employs TRBV11-3 and TRBJ2-7; 10 bases fit TRBD1. Germline loops: CDR1 SGHNT, CDR2 YENEEA. The CDR3 totals 15 residues. V lost 5 bases and J lost 4; bases outside the gene matches: 8. CDR3 amino acids: CASSPRTGGKYEQYF. The CDR3 DNA follows: TGTGCCAGCAGCCCCCGGACAGGGGGTAAGTACGAGCAGTACTTC.

J is TRBJ2-1 and V is TRBV19; TRBD2 aligns across 8 bases. This CDR3 has 14 amino acids. The germline V gene encodes CDR1 LNHDA and CDR2 SQIVND (reference sequence). V gave up 7 bases and J gave up 2 bases; unmatched junction bases: 4. CDR3 nucleotide sequence: TGTGCCAGTACTAGCGGGTACACCTACAATGAGCAGTTCTTC. As protein: CASTSGYTYNEQFF.

CDR3 loop: CASSVSPGTSLYEQYF. Here the CDR3 DNA reads TGTGCCAGCAGCGTGAGCCCCGGGACAAGCCTCTACGAGCAGTACTTC. The chain employs TRBV9 and TRBJ2-7, with a weak D call TRBD1 (6 bases). V was pared by 2 bases and J by 3 bases, with 18 bases between. From germline, CDR1 is SGDLS and CDR2 YYNGEE. The CDR3 has 16 residues.

This clonotype was detected ten times or more. The chain carries TRBV3-1 and TRBJ2-5, with D unclear. V lost 2 bases, J lost 1 base, and 11 bases lay in between. This CDR3 spans 15 amino acids. In germline, CDR1 is LGHDT, CDR2 YNNKEL (reference sequence). The CDR3 region is CASSQMGQTQETQYF. Written as DNA, the CDR3 is TGTGCCAGCAGCCAAATGGGTCAGACCCAAGAGACCCAGTACTTC.

Here the CDR3 DNA reads TGTGCCATCAGTGAGTCGCCACGGACTAGCGGGAGAAAGTCCGCCTACGAGCAGTACTTC. Residues: CAISESPRTSGRKSAYEQYF. This chain uses TRBV10-3 with TRBJ2-7; 13 bases fit TRBD2. Trimming cost V 0 bases and J 2 bases; bases outside gene matches: 13. The length of the CDR3 is 20 residues. The germline V gene encodes CDR1 ENHRY and CDR2 SYGVKD.

This clonotype came up many times. The genes are TRBV12-3 or TRBV12-4 and TRBJ1-1; weak D call: TRBD1 (6 bases). The CDR3 is 15 residues long. V was cut by 2 bases and J by 3 bases, with 13 bases left in between. The chain's CDR3 is CASSLFGGADTEAFF. CDR3 coding DNA: TGTGCCAGCAGTTTATTCGGGGGGGCTGACACTGAAGCTTTCTTT.